The clone carrying this T cell receptor beta chain was counted at least ten times. The data stem from a study of blood T cell repertoires in COVID-19. Overall study context: Acute and convalescent COVID-19 samples came from the United States, Italy and Spain.

Per the original data handling: Quantification of nucleated cells was approximated via reference gene primer amplification. Libraries were prepared by immunoSEQ multiplex PCR; TCRdb keeps only in-frame clonotypes and omits some of them. V and J calls and clone size come straight from that table; D and trimming were deduced from the DNA. The sample gives 200,000 to 250,000 clones, around four fifths of which show up once; less than 6% is in the top ten. The J segment lost 9 bases and the V segment lost 4 bases, leaving 17 bases of the junction unmatched. Germline values: CDR1 SSHAT, CDR2 FNYEAQ (reference sequence). The CDR3 loop spans 19 amino acids.

The chain joins TRBV7-7 to TRBJ2-1; 14 bases agree with TRBD2. The clonotype comes from a woman between 65 and 79 years old with COVID-19, enrolled during active disease. The source material was peripheral blood. The CDR3 sequence is CASSYSPGTSGSWVSEQFF. The CDR3 DNA sequence: TGTGCCAGCAGCTATAGCCCAGGGACTAGCGGGAGTTGGGTTAGTGAGCAGTTCTTC. Together with reference TRBV7-7 and TRBJ2-1, the CDR3 gives the full variable domain: GAGVSQSPRYKVTKRGQDVTLRCDPISSHATLYWYQQALGQGPEFLTYFNYEAQPDKSGLPSDRFSAERPEGSISTLTIQRTEQRDSAMYRCASSYSPGTSGSWVSEQFFGPGTRLTVL.